This T cell receptor beta chain was identified during a study of T cell repertoires in cytomegalovirus infection. Study in general: CMV infection plus the matching HLA type was flagged by public TCR beta signatures.

The study, taken as a whole, reports: In two of eight donors, the top clonotype was HLA-C-restricted CMV-specific.

MiXCR was run by TCRdb on the reads, yielding one entry per CDR3 protein. The table lists around 140,000 distinct CDR3 sequences, under 8% of them singletons. This clonotype was observed many times. Its antigen is unidentified. V shed 0 bases, J shed 7 bases, and the junction held 3 bases outside the gene matches. Germline CDR1 LNHNV, CDR2 YYDKDF (reference sequence). The length of the CDR3 is 15 residues. The gene calls are TRBV15 and TRBJ2-2; TRBD2 matches at 9 bases. The sample taken for sequencing was PBMCs. The clonotype comes from a human donor in good health (CMV status not recorded). Some clones in this sample may be carry-over from other donors' samples. CDR3 in amino acids: CATSRDLAGDGELFF. CDR3 DNA sequence: TGTGCCACCAGCAGAGATTTAGCGGGGGACGGGGAGCTGTTTTTT.